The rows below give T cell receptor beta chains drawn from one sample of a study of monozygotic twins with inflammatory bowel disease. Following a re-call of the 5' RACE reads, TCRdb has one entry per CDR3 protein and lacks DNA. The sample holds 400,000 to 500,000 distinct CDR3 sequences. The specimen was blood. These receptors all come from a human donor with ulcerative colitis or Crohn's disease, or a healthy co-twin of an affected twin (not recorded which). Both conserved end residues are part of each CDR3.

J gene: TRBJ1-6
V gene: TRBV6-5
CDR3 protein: CASSLGHGSYNSPLHF

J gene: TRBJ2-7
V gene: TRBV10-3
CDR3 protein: CAISESTGASYEQYF

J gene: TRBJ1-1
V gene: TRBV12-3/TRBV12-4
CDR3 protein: CASSLKGGAEAFF

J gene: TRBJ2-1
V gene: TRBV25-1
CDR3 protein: CASRTLDNEQFF

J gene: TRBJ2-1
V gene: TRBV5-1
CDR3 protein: CASSFLDGNEQFF

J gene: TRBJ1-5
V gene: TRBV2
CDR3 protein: CASSIGANQPQHF

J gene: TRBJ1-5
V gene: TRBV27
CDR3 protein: CASSFRGLGNQPQHF

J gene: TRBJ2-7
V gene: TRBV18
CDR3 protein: CASSPFTGNEQYF

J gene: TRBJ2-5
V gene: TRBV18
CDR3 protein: CASSSSLQETQYF

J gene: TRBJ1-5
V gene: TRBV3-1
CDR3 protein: CASSQGWTGNSNQPQHF

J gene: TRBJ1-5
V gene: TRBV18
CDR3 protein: CASSPGGGARNQPQHF